This TCR beta chain was documented in a study of identical twins. Germline lookup yields CDR1 MNHEY and CDR2 SVGAGI. The CDR3 covers 13 residues. V was shortened by 0 bases and J by 6 bases, with 6 bases between the two germline ends. TCRdb ran MiXCR on the 5' RACE reads and lists one entry per CDR3 protein. The sample carries approximately 1.8 million distinct CDR3 sequences, about 30% recorded once. In the case of this clonotype: Its cognate antigen is unknown.

General study findings and limits: Because invariant MAIT and iNKT cells could be present, zero-insertion analyses could be partly confounded.

The chain is built from TRBV6-5 and TRBJ2-1; no firm D call. The sequencing sample was made of cord blood. This clonotype originated in a newborn girl in good health. The CDR3 sequence: CASSYSNGNEQFF. DNA of the CDR3: TGTGCCAGCAGTTACTCCAATGGCAATGAGCAGTTCTTC.